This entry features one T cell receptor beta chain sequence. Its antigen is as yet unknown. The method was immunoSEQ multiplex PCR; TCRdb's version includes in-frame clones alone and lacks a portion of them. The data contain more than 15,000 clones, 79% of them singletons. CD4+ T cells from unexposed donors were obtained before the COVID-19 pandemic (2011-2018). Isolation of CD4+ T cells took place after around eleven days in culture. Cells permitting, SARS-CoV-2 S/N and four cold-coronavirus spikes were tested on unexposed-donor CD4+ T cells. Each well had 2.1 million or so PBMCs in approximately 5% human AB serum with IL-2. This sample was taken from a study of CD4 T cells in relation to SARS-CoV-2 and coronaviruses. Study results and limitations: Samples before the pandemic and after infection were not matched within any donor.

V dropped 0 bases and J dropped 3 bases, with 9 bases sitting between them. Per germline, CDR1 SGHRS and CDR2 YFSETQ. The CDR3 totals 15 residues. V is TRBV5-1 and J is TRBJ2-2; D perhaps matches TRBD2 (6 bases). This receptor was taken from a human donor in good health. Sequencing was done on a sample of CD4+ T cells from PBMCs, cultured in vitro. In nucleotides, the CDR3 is TGCGCCAGCAGCTTGGGACTAGGAGACACCGGGGAGCTGTTTTTT. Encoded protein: CASSLGLGDTGELFF. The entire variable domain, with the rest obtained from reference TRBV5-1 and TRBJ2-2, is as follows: KAGVTQTPRYLIKTRGQQVTLSCSPISGHRSVSWYQQTPGQGLQFLFEYFSETQRNKGNFPGRFSGRQFSNSRSEMNVSTLELGDSALYLCASSLGLGDTGELFFGEGSRLTVL.